This is a list of T cell receptor beta chains from one sample in a study of shared clonotypes between healthy human individuals. Here immunoSEQ multiplex PCR was the method, and the copy in TCRdb shows in-frame clones only, minus some. The sample shows approximately 1.5 million clones, 98% of them seen only once. Sequencing was done on a sample of naive CD4+ T cells sorted from blood. These TCRs come from a man aged 25 to 40 in good health. The CDR3 runs from the conserved cysteine through the conserved F or W. The order of the fields is D gene, V gene, clone size, J gene, CDR3 DNA, CDR3 protein. A D gene is named only where the DNA matches it firmly. Clone size is stated in some rows and not others, as once, few, many or a class when expanded.

>TRBD1|TRBV9|.|TRBJ1-4
TGTGCCAGCAGCTCGGGACAGATAAATGAAAAACTGTTTTTT
CASSSGQINEKLFF
>.|TRBV15|.|TRBJ2-2
TGTGCCACCAGCAGAGATAAGGGGCCAAACACCGGGGAGCTGTTTTTT
CATSRDKGPNTGELFF
>TRBD1|TRBV6-5|once|TRBJ1-2
TGTGCCAGCAGTTACTCAACACCAGGGGGGCTCCATGGCTACACCTTC
CASSYSTPGGLHGYTF
>TRBD2|TRBV2|.|TRBJ2-3
TGTGCCAGCAGTGTAATCGCTAGCGGGTACACAGATACGCAGTATTTT
CASSVIASGYTDTQYF
>TRBD1|TRBV5-8|.|TRBJ2-6
TGTGCCAGCACCGTACAGGGGAGCCTCTCTGGGGCCAACGTCCTGACTTTC
CASTVQGSLSGANVLTF
>.|TRBV6-1|.|TRBJ1-2
TGTGCCAGCAGAGTAAACCTGGGTGACTATGGCTACACCTTC
CASRVNLGDYGYTF
>.|TRBV6-5|.|TRBJ2-7
TGTGCCAGCAGTTACCTAAGAACAGGGATCCCCTACGAGCAGTACTTC
CASSYLRTGIPYEQYF
>TRBD1|TRBV5-6|once|TRBJ2-7
TGTGCCAGCAGTCGACAGGGGGTGGGTATGAGATACGAGCAGTACTTC
CASSRQGVGMRYEQYF
>.|TRBV11-2|.|TRBJ2-2
TGTGCCAGCAGTTCCGGGACAAGCACCGGGGAGCTGTTTTTT
CASSSGTSTGELFF
>.|TRBV7-9|.|TRBJ2-4
TGTGCCAGCAGCTTAGAGGTTGGAGTGGGGGCCAAAAACATTCAGTACTTC
CASSLEVGVGAKNIQYF
>TRBD1|TRBV30|.|TRBJ1-5
TGTGCCTGGAGTGCAGGGGGGAAGAATCAGCCCCAGCATTTT
CAWSAGGKNQPQHF
>.|TRBV7-9|.|TRBJ2-1
TGTGCCAGCAGTCGTACTGGAGGGGCTTACAATGAGCAGTTCTTC
CASSRTGGAYNEQFF
>TRBD2|TRBV19|.|TRBJ2-5
TGTGCCAGTAGTATAGTGCCCTCTAGCGGCTTAGAGACCCAGTACTTC
CASSIVPSSGLETQYF
>.|TRBV27|.|TRBJ2-7
TGTGCCAGCAGTTTATTAGGGCCGACCAGCTACGAGCAGTACTTC
CASSLLGPTSYEQYF
>.|TRBV6-1|.|TRBJ2-3
TGTGCCAGCAGTGGCGATCGCTCGGATACGCAGTATTTT
CASSGDRSDTQYF
>TRBD1|TRBV5-4|.|TRBJ2-5
TGTGCCAGCAGCTTGGGACAGGGAGAGGAGACCCAGTACTTC
CASSLGQGEETQYF
>.|TRBV10-1|.|TRBJ2-7
TGCGCCAGCAGTGCGGGTAGCTCCTACGAGCAGTACTTC
CASSAGSSYEQYF
>TRBD1|TRBV7-2|.|TRBJ1-4
TGTGCCAGCAGCTTAGCGAAGGACAGGGGGGATGAAAAACTGTTTTTT
CASSLAKDRGDEKLFF
>TRBD1|TRBV11-3|.|TRBJ2-7
TGTGCCAGTTCCACAGGGGGATACGAGCAGTACTTC
CASSTGGYEQYF
>.|TRBV28|.|TRBJ1-1
TGTGCCAGCAGTTTAATACCCCGAGGCGAAGCTTTCTTT
CASSLIPRGEAFF
>.|TRBV7-2|.|TRBJ1-3
TGTGCCAGCAGCTTAGAAGCCAGGGAGAAACTAGGAAACACCATATATTTT
CASSLEAREKLGNTIYF
>TRBD2|TRBV6-6|.|TRBJ2-7
TGTGCCAGCAGTTACTCTAGCGGGAGGGCCGGGAATGAGCAGTACTTC
CASSYSSGRAGNEQYF
>.|TRBV7-2|.|TRBJ2-1
TGTGCCAGCAGCTACCTCAGGGCCAGTGAGCAGTTCTTC
CASSYLRASEQFF
>TRBD2|TRBV10-3|.|TRBJ2-3
TGTGCCATCAAGCGGGGGGGAAGCACAGATACGCAGTATTTT
CAIKRGGSTDTQYF
>.|TRBV5-1|.|TRBJ1-2
TGCGCCAGCAGCGTAGGAAAGACAGTTCACGATGGCTACACCTTC
CASSVGKTVHDGYTF
>.|TRBV7-9|.|TRBJ2-7
TGTGCCAGCAGCTTACTGGCGGAGGTCTACGAGCAGTACTTC
CASSLLAEVYEQYF
>TRBD1|TRBV6-6|.|TRBJ1-5
TGTGCCAGCAGAACCGACAGGGGGATTTATCAGCCCCAGCATTTT
CASRTDRGIYQPQHF
>.|TRBV28|.|TRBJ2-7
TGTGCCAGCAGTTCTTGGACACGCTACGAGCAGTACTTC
CASSSWTRYEQYF
>.|TRBV6-1|.|TRBJ2-7
TGTGCCAGCAGTGAATCTAGGACCCTCTCCTACGAGCAGTACTTC
CASSESRTLSYEQYF
>.|TRBV28|once|TRBJ1-1
TGTGCCAGCAGTTTATCCTACAGGAACACTGAAGCTTTCTTT
CASSLSYRNTEAFF
>TRBD1|TRBV7-7|.|TRBJ2-7
TGTGCCAGCAGCCCCGTAGTGACAGGGAACGAGCAGTACTTC
CASSPVVTGNEQYF
>TRBD1|TRBV19|.|TRBJ2-2
TGTGCCAGTAGTTCCAGACAGGGCACCGGGGAGCTGTTTTTT
CASSSRQGTGELFF
>.|TRBV6-5|.|TRBJ2-2
TGTGCCAGCAGCCGCAACGGGGGAGAGGCCGGGGAGCTGTTTTTT
CASSRNGGEAGELFF
>TRBD1|TRBV7-9|.|TRBJ1-5
TGTGCCAGCAGCCCCAAAGGGACAGGGGGCCATCAGCCCCAGCATTTT
CASSPKGTGGHQPQHF
>.|TRBV11-3|.|TRBJ2-5
TGTGCCAGCAGCGGCTTCGGAGAAGAGACCCAGTACTTC
CASSGFGEETQYF
>.|TRBV28|.|TRBJ2-3
TGTGCCAGCAGTTCGCTGTCAGATACGCAGTATTTT
CASSSLSDTQYF
>TRBD1|TRBV19|.|TRBJ2-7
TGTGCCAGTAGCCAGACAGGGGGCTCGCACGAGCAGTACTTC
CASSQTGGSHEQYF
>TRBD2|TRBV7-2|.|TRBJ2-7
TGTGCCAGCAGCAGAAGGACTAGTCCCTCCTACGAGCAGTACTTC
CASSRRTSPSYEQYF
>.|TRBV4-3|.|TRBJ1-3
TGCGCCAGCAGCCAAGATTCCGGGGGGCAGGGTTCGGGAAACACCATATATTTT
CASSQDSGGQGSGNTIYF
>.|TRBV15|.|TRBJ1-3
TGTGCCACCAGCATTACACTGGTCGAAAACACCATATATTTT
CATSITLVENTIYF
>TRBD2|TRBV4-1|.|TRBJ2-1
TGCGCCAGCAGCGCCCAGCGGGATTACAATGAGCAGTTCTTC
CASSAQRDYNEQFF
>.|TRBV5-4|.|TRBJ2-5
TGTGCCAGCAGCCTGTACAGGGAATCCCAAGAGACCCAGTACTTC
CASSLYRESQETQYF
>TRBD1|TRBV29-1|.|TRBJ2-7
TGCAGCGCTGGGACAGGGATCACCTACGAGCAGTACTTC
CSAGTGITYEQYF
>TRBD2|TRBV7-9|.|TRBJ2-1
TGTGCCAGCAGCTCCGTTTGGAGCCCCGGGACTAGCGGTAACAATGAGCAGTTCTTC
CASSSVWSPGTSGNNEQFF
>TRBD2|TRBV28|.|TRBJ2-1
TGTGCCAGCAGCTCGTGGACTAGCGCTGTATACAATGAGCAGTTCTTC
CASSSWTSAVYNEQFF
>TRBD2|TRBV6-1|.|TRBJ2-1
TGTGCCAGCAGTGAATTAGCGGGAGGGTGGGTTGAGCAGTTCTTC
CASSELAGGWVEQFF
>TRBD2|TRBV15|.|TRBJ2-7
TGTGCCACCAGCACAGCGGGATACTCCTACGAGCAGTACTTC
CATSTAGYSYEQYF
>.|TRBV5-1|.|TRBJ2-3
TGCGCCAGCACCAAAACGGACCCCACAGATACGCAGTATTTT
CASTKTDPTDTQYF
>TRBD1|TRBV5-1|.|TRBJ1-1
TGCGCCAGCAGCTACCGACAGGGGGCGGACACTGAAGCTTTCTTT
CASSYRQGADTEAFF
>.|TRBV5-1|.|TRBJ2-7
TGCGCCAGCAGTTCTAGGACAGTTCGGTACGAGCAGTACTTC
CASSSRTVRYEQYF
>.|TRBV4-2|once|TRBJ1-2
TGTGCCAGCAGCCCCAGGGCCCCGGGGGGCTACACCTTC
CASSPRAPGGYTF
>TRBD2|TRBV5-1|.|TRBJ2-3
TGCGCCAGCAGCCGGACCTCGGGACTAGAGGCGCAGTATTTT
CASSRTSGLEAQYF
>TRBD1|TRBV9|.|TRBJ1-2
TGTGCCAGCAGCGCGAGGACCCGGGACAGCGGCTATGGCTACACCTTC
CASSARTRDSGYGYTF
>TRBD1|TRBV27|.|TRBJ2-7
TGTGCCAGCAGGCCCCTCACCGGGACAGGGGTTATGTACGAGCAGTACTTC
CASRPLTGTGVMYEQYF
>.|TRBV9|.|TRBJ2-7
TGTGCCAGCAGCGTAGCCTCGGTAGCTTACGAGCAGTACTTC
CASSVASVAYEQYF
>.|TRBV14|.|TRBJ1-2
TGTGCCAGCAGCGCAAGCCACCGGGCCACTAACTATGGCTACACCTTC
CASSASHRATNYGYTF
>.|TRBV9|once|TRBJ2-1
TGTGCCAGCAGCGCCGACCCCAACCCGAACAATGAGCAGTTCTTC
CASSADPNPNNEQFF
>.|TRBV2|.|TRBJ2-2
TGTGCCAGCATGCCGACGGGGGCTAGCACCGGGGAGCTGTTTTTT
CASMPTGASTGELFF
>TRBD1|TRBV28|.|TRBJ1-2
TGTGCCACCAGGGACAGGGTAACCCATGGCTACACCTTC
CATRDRVTHGYTF
>TRBD2|TRBV28|.|TRBJ2-3
TGTGCCAGCAGTTTCCGACTAGCTACAGATACGCAGTATTTT
CASSFRLATDTQYF